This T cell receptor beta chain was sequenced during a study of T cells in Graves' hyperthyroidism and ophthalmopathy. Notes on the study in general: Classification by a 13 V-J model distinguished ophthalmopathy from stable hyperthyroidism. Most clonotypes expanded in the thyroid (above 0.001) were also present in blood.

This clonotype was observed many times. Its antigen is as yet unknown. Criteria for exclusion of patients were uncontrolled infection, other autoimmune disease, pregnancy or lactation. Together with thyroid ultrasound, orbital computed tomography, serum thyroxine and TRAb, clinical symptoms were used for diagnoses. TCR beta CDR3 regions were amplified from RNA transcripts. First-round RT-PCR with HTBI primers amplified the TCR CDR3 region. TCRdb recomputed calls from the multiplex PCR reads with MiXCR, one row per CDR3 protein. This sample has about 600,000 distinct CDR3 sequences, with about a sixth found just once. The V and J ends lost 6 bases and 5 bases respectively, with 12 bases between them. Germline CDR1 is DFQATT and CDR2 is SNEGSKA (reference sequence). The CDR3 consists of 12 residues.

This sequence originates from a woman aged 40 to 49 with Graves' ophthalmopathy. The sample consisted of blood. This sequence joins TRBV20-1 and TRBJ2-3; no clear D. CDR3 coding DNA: TGCAGTGCGCTCAAGTGGGGAGATACGCAGTATTTT. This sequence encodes CSALKWGDTQYF.